This T cell receptor beta chain emerged from a study of neurological immune-mediated disorders. The CDR3 loop spans 12 amino acids. The germline CDR1 and CDR2 sequences are SGHNT and YYREEE (reference sequence). General study findings and limits: The greatest TCR clonal expansion occurred in HTLV-1-associated myelopathy and the least in multiple sclerosis, which fell below healthy controls. Because no CDR3 amino acid sequences were shared across subjects by expanded clones, private repertoires were suggested in all groups.

Of note for this clonotype: Its antigen is currently unknown.

Sequencing of 15-18 subjects in each run yielded over 160 million TCR-beta sequences. TCRdb passed the 5' RACE reads through MiXCR, listing each CDR3 protein once. The table lists 25,000 to 35,000 distinct CDR3 sequences, around 14% of them singletons. The source of this sequence is a man in his 70s in good health. This chain uses TRBV5-4 with TRBJ2-1, with 7 bases identical to TRBD2. Gene TRBJ2-7 matches the end of the DNA better, so the J call may be wrong. What was sequenced was PBMCs. The CDR3 nucleotides read TGTGCCAGCAGCGATGGACTAGACAAGCAGTACTTC. Protein product: CASSDGLDKQYF.